These T cell receptor beta chains were read from a single sample in a study of shared clonotypes between healthy human individuals. The table came from immunoSEQ multiplex PCR; TCRdb's copy has only in-frame clones and leaves some out. This table holds millions of clones, 90% to 95% found once. Sequencing was carried out using naive CD4+ T cells sorted from blood. The source is a young man in good health. Both conserved end residues are part of each CDR3. The D gene is left open where the match is weak. Not every row has a clone size; where given, it reads once, few, many or a size class.

clone_size	j_call	v_call	d_call	cdr3_aa	cdr3_nt
NA	TRBJ1-2	TRBV10-3	TRBD1	CAISELGQGNYGYTF	TGTGCCATCAGTGAGTTAGGACAGGGGAACTATGGCTACACCTTC
once	TRBJ2-3	TRBV11-3	NA	CASSVSGSTDTQYF	TGTGCCAGCAGCGTTAGCGGTAGCACAGATACGCAGTATTTT
once	TRBJ1-1	TRBV9	TRBD1	CASSLTGGASAFF	TGTGCCAGCAGCCTGACAGGGGGTGCTTCTGCTTTCTTT
NA	TRBJ1-2	TRBV4-1	NA	CASSQGFPANYGYTF	TGCGCCAGCAGCCAAGGTTTCCCGGCTAACTATGGCTACACCTTC
NA	TRBJ2-5	TRBV6-6	NA	CASSTPRGYQETQYF	TGTGCCAGCAGTACCCCGAGGGGGTACCAAGAGACCCAGTACTTC
once	TRBJ2-7	TRBV19	NA	CASSISVAVSEQYF	TGTGCCAGTAGTATATCTGTCGCGGTTAGCGAGCAGTACTTC
NA	TRBJ2-2	TRBV6-5	NA	CASSYGGTIAGELFF	TGTGCCAGCAGTTACGGGGGCACGATCGCCGGGGAGCTGTTTTTT
NA	TRBJ2-3	TRBV10-1	NA	CASSPSTPDTQYF	TGCGCCAGCAGCCCGTCCACCCCAGATACGCAGTATTTT
once	TRBJ1-2	TRBV10-3	NA	CAISEGTKANYGYTF	TGTGCCATCAGTGAGGGGACTAAGGCTAACTATGGCTACACCTTC
NA	TRBJ1-2	TRBV5-1	TRBD1	CASSLGQGAHYGYTF	TGCGCCAGCAGCTTGGGACAGGGGGCTCACTATGGCTACACCTTC
NA	TRBJ2-7	TRBV19	NA	CASSISHSEQYF	TGTGCCAGTAGTATCTCACACTCCGAGCAGTACTTC
NA	TRBJ2-5	TRBV25-1	TRBD2	CASVRAGSETQYF	TGTGCCAGCGTAAGAGCGGGAAGCGAGACCCAGTACTTC
once	TRBJ2-3	TRBV5-4	NA	CASSSLDRSKTDTQYF	TGTGCCAGCAGCTCGTTAGACCGTTCCAAGACAGATACGCAGTATTTT
NA	TRBJ1-2	TRBV2	NA	CATSGGQTRLYGYTF	TGTGCCACCTCCGGGGGCCAGACAAGGTTATATGGCTACACCTTC
NA	TRBJ1-1	TRBV11-3	NA	CASSLGGHTEAFF	TGTGCCAGCAGCTTAGGGGGGCACACTGAAGCTTTCTTT
NA	TRBJ1-4	TRBV18	NA	CASSQGATNEKLFF	TGTGCCAGCTCGCAGGGCGCAACTAATGAAAAACTGTTTTTT
NA	TRBJ1-4	TRBV15	TRBD1	CATSRARPGQVREKLFF	TGTGCCACCAGCAGAGCCCGACCGGGACAGGTAAGAGAAAAACTGTTTTTT
NA	TRBJ1-1	TRBV19	NA	CASSEGQHTEAFF	TGTGCCAGTAGTGAGGGGCAGCACACTGAAGCTTTCTTT
NA	TRBJ2-2	TRBV11-2	NA	CASSHRGGNTGELFF	TGTGCCAGCAGCCACCGCGGTGGGAACACCGGGGAGCTGTTTTTT
NA	TRBJ2-7	TRBV5-6	NA	CASSSPPPGEWYEQYF	TGTGCCAGCAGTTCTCCACCTCCCGGGGAATGGTACGAGCAGTACTTC
NA	TRBJ1-4	TRBV11-2	NA	CASSLNLGGRLEKLFF	TGTGCCAGCAGCTTAAATCTAGGGGGAAGGTTAGAAAAACTGTTTTTT
once	TRBJ2-1	TRBV7-2	TRBD2	CASSSLAGGYNEQFF	TGTGCCAGCAGCTCCTTAGCGGGAGGGTACAATGAGCAGTTCTTC
NA	TRBJ1-2	TRBV30	NA	CAWSAQGRGDYGYTF	TGTGCCTGGAGTGCCCAGGGGCGCGGGGACTATGGCTACACCTTC